This T cell receptor (beta chain) is from a study of regulatory T cells in long-lasting Graves disease. Time point described: newly diagnosed GD, antithyroid drugs for less than 3 months. PBMC RNA was the source of the TCR library. American Thyroid Association guidelines served as the basis for diagnosing Graves' disease. This clonotype has at least ten counts. Its matching antigen is unknown. Germline CDR1 and CDR2: SQVTM and ANQGSEA. The junction had 5 bases not matched to a gene; V was cut back by 5 bases and J by 7 bases. This CDR3 is built from 13 residues. Arm-PCR with iRepertoire HTBI primers amplified the CDR3 regions for these TCR beta libraries. How the authors handled the data: In the combined samples, 50 to 75 TRBV and 14 to 15 TRBJ segments were identified. TCRdb called the multiplex PCR reads again in MiXCR, with one record for every CDR3 protein. The V and J calls reflect TCRdb's pipeline rather than the authors' work. Of more than 400,000 distinct CDR3 sequences detected, 16% appear once; the ten largest clones hold around 11%.

Study-level results: Among persistent patients, a larger number of public clonotypes were shared (over 2,500) than among newly diagnosed patients (about 970).

The same data also contributed to another study, on T cells in Graves' hyperthyroidism and ophthalmopathy. This second study notes: HTBI primers were the set used in a first-round RT-PCR of the TCR CDR3.

Sequencing used peripheral blood mononuclear cells (PBMCs), obtained at new diagnosis, from a patient treated with antithyroid drugs. This clonotype was sampled from a woman aged 25 to 39 with Graves disease. The genes are TRBV29-1 and TRBJ1-2, with 12 bases matching TRBD1. Here the CDR3 DNA reads TGCAGCGTTCCGGGACAGGGGGCGGTTGGCTACACCTTC. This sequence encodes CSVPGQGAVGYTF.